This T cell receptor (beta chain) was captured by sequencing in a study of T cell repertoires in cytomegalovirus infection (dated by TCRdb to between 2018 and 2021). The study in broad terms: The HLA type of each donor mattered for the analysis, because public TCR beta signatures pointed to carriage of CMV infection along with the matching HLA type.

At least ten counts were recorded for this clonotype. Its antigen remains undetermined. No base quality information exists; no much larger clone differs at one position. Reads for this sample came from an Illumina HiSeq 1500. TCRdb cleaned the public reads at Q25 with fastp, built clones with MiXCR and kept in-frame beta chains. Under each unique CDR3 protein, matching rows form one entry showing the most common genes and DNA. This sample lists about 360,000 distinct CDR3 sequences; around a sixth were detected once. The top ten constitute approximately 10% of the sample. Points the paper makes about the study in general: Cumulative frequency of public TCR beta family members discriminated carriers of CMV infection plus the relevant HLA type in this cohort and an independent roughly 330-donor cohort. The ex vivo response was dominated by HLA-C-restricted CMV-specific TCR beta clonotypes, which also provided the single most frequent clonotype in two of eight donors.

The sample consisted of PBMCs. The receptor was isolated from a human donor in good health (CMV status not recorded). Some clones in this sample may be carry-over from other donors' samples.

The CDR3 has the sequence CASSRTGSGNTIYF. In nucleotides, the sequence is TGTGCCAGCAGCCGGACGGGCTCTGGAAACACCATATATTTT. The chain links TRBV7-2 with TRBJ1-3; the D gene assignment is ambiguous. V and J are truncated by 5 bases and 0 bases respectively, leaving an intervening sequence of 8 bases. Its CDR3 holds 14 amino acids, cysteine through phenylalanine. Kept here is only the CDR3 DNA, which spans 42 bases and is read in frame from base 1. The germline V gene yields SGHTA for CDR1 and FQGNSA for CDR2.